This T cell receptor (beta chain) came from a study of blood T cell repertoires in COVID-19. TCRdb's table, derived via immunoSEQ multiplex PCR, lists solely in-frame clones and lacks some. The profile shows hundreds of thousands of clones, roughly 89% of them singletons. V was pared by 4 bases and J by 1 base, with 16 bases of the junction left unmatched. From germline, CDR1 is SQVTM and CDR2 ANQGSEA. The CDR3 extends over 18 amino acids. Participants came from around 25 US areas, aged roughly 18 to 89 years. Participant reports of clinical history set cohort assignment. Donors in Cohort 3 who had recovered were those with two negative PCRs, healthcare professional clearance, or resolution of their symptoms.

This TCR derives from a woman between 35 and 50 years old who had recovered from COVID-19. The chain recombines TRBV29-1 with TRBJ1-1; TRBD1 aligns across 9 bases. Sequencing was performed on PBMCs or T cells enriched from blood (not recorded which). The CDR3 nucleotides are TGCAGCGTTGGGTCCTCCCCGGGACAGGGACCGAGGAACACTGAAGCTTTCTTT. Translated, it gives CSVGSSPGQGPRNTEAFF.